This T cell receptor (beta chain) was identified during a study of regulatory T cells in long-lasting Graves disease. General observations from the study: Segments TRBV28, TRBJ1-2 and TRBJ2-5 showed preferential usage in persistent disease. Those with persistent disease had in common more public clonotypes (approximately 2,500) than new patients (roughly 930).

This CDR3 is 15 amino acids long. Trimming removed 3 bases from V and 4 bases from J; junction bases left unmatched: 1. Germline CDR1 reads SGHTA; CDR2 reads FQGTGA. Time point indicated: persistent/refractory GD, antithyroid drugs over 5 years with positive TRAb. From RNA extracted from PBMCs, the TCR library was made. An approximately 9-milliliter sample of peripheral blood was drawn into EDTA tubes. Arm-PCR of CDR3 regions and iRepertoire HTBI primers were used to build TCR beta libraries. TCRdb fed the multiplex PCR reads into MiXCR, producing one record per CDR3 protein. The sample records about half a million distinct CDR3 sequences, about 22% being singletons. Regarding this clonotype: Its specificity is unknown.

The source was peripheral blood mononuclear cells (PBMCs), collected when the disease was refractory, from a patient treated with antithyroid drugs. The rearrangement uses TRBV7-3 and TRBJ2-1; 12 bases align to TRBD1. The sequence came from a female donor with Graves disease. The CDR3 nucleotides are TGTGCCAGCAGCTTGGGACAGGGGGCATACAATGAGCAGTTCTTC. Amino acids: CASSLGQGAYNEQFF.